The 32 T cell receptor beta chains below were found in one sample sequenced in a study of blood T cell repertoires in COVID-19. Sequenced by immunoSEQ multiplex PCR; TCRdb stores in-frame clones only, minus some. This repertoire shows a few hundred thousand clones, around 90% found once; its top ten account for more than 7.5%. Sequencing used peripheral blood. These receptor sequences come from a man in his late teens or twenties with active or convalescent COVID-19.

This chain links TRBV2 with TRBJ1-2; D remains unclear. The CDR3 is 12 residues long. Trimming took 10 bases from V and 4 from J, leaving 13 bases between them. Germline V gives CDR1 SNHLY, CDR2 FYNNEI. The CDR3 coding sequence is TGTGCCATCCCAGGAATGGGCTATGGCTACACCTTC. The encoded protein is CAIPGMGYGYTF.

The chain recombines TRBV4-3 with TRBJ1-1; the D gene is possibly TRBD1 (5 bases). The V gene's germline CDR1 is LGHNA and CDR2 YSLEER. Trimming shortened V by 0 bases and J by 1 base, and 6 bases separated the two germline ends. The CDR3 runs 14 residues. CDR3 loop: CASSQEDRNTEAFF. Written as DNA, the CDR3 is TGCGCCAGCAGCCAAGAAGACAGGAACACTGAAGCTTTCTTT.

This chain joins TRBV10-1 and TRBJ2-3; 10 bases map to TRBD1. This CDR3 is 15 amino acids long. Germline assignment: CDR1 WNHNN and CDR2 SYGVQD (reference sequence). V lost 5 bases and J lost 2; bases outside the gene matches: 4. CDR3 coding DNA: TGCGCCAGCAGTAGGGACAGGGGTTTCACAGATACGCAGTATTTT. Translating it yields CASSRDRGFTDTQYF.

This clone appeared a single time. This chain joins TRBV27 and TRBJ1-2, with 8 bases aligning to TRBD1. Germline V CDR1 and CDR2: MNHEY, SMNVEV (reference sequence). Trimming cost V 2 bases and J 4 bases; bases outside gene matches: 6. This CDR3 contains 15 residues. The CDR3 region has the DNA TGTGCCAGCAGTTTAAGGCAGGGGGCCGGCTATGGCTACACCTTC. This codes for CASSLRQGAGYGYTF.

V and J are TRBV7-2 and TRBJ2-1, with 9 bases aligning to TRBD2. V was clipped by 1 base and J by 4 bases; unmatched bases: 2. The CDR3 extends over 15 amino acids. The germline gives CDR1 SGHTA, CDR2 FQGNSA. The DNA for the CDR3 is TGTGCCAGCAGCTTAGAAGCGGGGGGTTACAATGAGCAGTTCTTC. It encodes CASSLEAGGYNEQFF.

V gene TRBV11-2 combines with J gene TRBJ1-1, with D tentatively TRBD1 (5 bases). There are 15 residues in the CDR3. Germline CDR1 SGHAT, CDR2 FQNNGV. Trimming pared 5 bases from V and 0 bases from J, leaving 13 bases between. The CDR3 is CASSPAGGLNTEAFF. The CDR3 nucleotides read TGTGCCAGCAGCCCGGCGGGGGGATTGAACACTGAAGCTTTCTTT.

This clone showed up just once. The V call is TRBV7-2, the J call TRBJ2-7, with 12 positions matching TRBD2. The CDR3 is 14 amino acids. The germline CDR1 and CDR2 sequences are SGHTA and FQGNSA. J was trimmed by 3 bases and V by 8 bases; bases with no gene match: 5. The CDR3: CASGLAGYYYEQYF. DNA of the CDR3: TGTGCCAGCGGACTAGCGGGGTACTACTACGAGCAGTACTTC.

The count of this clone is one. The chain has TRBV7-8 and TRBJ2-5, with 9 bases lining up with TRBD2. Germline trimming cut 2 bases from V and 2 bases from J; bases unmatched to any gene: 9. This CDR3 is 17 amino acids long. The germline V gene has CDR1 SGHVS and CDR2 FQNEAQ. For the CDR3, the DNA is TGTGCCAGCAGCTTATGGTTGTCGGCGGGGGGGCAAGAGACCCAGTACTTC. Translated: CASSLWLSAGGQETQYF.

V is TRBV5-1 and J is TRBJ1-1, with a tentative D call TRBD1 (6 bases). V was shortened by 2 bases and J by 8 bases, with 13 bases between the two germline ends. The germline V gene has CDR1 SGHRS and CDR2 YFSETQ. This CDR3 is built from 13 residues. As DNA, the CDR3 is TGCGCCAGCAGCTTCAGGGGCCAGGGCGAAGCTTTCTTT. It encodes CASSFRGQGEAFF. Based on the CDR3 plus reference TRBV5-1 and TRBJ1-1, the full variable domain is KAGVTQTPRYLIKTRGQQVTLSCSPISGHRSVSWYQQTPGQGLQFLFEYFSETQRNKGNFPGRFSGRQFSNSRSEMNVSTLELGDSALYLCASSFRGQGEAFFGQGTRLTVV.

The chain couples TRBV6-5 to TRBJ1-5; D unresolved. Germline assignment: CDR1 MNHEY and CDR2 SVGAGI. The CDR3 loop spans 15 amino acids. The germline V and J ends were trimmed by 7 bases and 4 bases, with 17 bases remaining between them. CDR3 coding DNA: TGTGCCAGCACCTCCCCCCCCCATGCGAATCAGCCCCAGCATTTT. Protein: CASTSPPHANQPQHF.

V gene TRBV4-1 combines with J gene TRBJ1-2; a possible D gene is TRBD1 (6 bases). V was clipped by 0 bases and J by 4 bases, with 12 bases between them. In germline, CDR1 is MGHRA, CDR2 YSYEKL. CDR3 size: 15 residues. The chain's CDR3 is CASSQETRGAYGYTF. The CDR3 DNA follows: TGCGCCAGCAGCCAAGAGACCCGGGGGGCCTATGGCTACACCTTC.

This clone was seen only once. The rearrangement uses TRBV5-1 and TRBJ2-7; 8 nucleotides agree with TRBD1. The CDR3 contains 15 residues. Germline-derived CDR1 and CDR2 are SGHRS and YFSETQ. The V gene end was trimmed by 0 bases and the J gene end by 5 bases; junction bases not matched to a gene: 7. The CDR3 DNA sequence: TGCGCCAGCAGCTTGGGGTGGACAGGGAGCAACGAGCAGTACTTC. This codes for CASSLGWTGSNEQYF.

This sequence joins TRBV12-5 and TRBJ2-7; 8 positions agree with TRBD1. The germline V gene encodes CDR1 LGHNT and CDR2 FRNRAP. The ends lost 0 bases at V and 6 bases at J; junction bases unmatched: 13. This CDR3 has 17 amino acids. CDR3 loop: CASGLVLWGQGAFEQYF. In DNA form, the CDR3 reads TGTGCTAGTGGTTTGGTACTTTGGGGTCAGGGGGCTTTCGAGCAGTACTTC.

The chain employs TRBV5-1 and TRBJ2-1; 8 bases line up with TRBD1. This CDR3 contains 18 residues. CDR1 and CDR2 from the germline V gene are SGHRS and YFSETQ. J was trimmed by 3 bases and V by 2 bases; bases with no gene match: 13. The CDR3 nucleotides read TGCGCCAGCAGCTTACCCCTCGGACAGGGCCTCTACTACAATGAGCAGTTCTTC. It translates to CASSLPLGQGLYYNEQFF.

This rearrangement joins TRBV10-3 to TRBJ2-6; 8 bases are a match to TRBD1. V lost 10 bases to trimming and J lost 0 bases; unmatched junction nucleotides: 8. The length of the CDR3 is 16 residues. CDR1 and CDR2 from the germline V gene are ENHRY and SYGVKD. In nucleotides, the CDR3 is TGTGCCACGACGGGGGACAGGAGCTCTGGGGCCAACGTCCTGACTTTC. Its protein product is CATTGDRSSGANVLTF.

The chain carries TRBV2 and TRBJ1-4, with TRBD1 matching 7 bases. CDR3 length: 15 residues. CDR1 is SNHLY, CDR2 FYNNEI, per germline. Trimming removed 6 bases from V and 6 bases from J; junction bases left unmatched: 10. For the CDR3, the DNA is TGTGCCAGCAGGAATAGACAGGGTGGCTATGAAAAACTGTTTTTT. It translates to CASRNRQGGYEKLFF.

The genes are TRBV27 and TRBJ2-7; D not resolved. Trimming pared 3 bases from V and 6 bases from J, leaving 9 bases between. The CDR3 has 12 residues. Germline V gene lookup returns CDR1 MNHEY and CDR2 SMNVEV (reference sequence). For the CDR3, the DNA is TGTGCCAGCAGTTTTATCCCTTTCGAGCAGTACTTC. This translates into CASSFIPFEQYF.

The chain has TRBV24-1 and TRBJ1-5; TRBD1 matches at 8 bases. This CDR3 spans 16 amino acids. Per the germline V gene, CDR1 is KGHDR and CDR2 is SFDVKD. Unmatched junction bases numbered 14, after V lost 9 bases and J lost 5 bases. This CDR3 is CATGIDRDRRYQPQHF. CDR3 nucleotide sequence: TGTGCCACCGGAATCGACAGGGACAGGCGATATCAGCCCCAGCATTTT.

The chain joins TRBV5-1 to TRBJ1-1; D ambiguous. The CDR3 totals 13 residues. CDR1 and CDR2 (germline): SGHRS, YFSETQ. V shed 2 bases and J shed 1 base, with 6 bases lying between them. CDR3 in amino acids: CASSFGENTEAFF. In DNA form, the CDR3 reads TGCGCCAGCAGCTTCGGGGAGAACACTGAAGCTTTCTTT. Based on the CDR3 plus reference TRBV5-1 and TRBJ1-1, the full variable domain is KAGVTQTPRYLIKTRGQQVTLSCSPISGHRSVSWYQQTPGQGLQFLFEYFSETQRNKGNFPGRFSGRQFSNSRSEMNVSTLELGDSALYLCASSFGENTEAFFGQGTRLTVV.

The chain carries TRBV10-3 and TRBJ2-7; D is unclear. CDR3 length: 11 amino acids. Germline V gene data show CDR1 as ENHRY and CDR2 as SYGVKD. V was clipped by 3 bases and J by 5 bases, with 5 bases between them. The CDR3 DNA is TGTGCCATCAGTGACCGCGACGAGCAGTACTTC. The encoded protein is CAISDRDEQYF.

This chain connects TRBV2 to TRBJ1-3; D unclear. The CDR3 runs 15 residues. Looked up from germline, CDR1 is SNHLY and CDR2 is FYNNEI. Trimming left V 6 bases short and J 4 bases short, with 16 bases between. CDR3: CASSPTDNLGNTIYF. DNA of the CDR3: TGTGCCAGCAGCCCCACAGACAACCTAGGAAACACCATATATTTT.

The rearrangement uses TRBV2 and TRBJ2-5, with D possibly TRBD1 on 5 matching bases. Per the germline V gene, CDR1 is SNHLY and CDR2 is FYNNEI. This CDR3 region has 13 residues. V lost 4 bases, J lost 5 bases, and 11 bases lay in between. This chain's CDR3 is CASSAGFRETQYF. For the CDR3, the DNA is TGTGCCAGCAGTGCAGGGTTTCGGGAGACCCAGTACTTC.

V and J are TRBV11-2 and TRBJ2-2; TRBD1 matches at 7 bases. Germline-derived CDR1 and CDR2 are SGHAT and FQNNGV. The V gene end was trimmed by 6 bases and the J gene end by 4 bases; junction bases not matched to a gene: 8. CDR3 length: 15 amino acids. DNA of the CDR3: TGTGCCAGCAGGCACCCAGGGGGTATCACCGGGGAGCTGTTTTTT. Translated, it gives CASRHPGGITGELFF.

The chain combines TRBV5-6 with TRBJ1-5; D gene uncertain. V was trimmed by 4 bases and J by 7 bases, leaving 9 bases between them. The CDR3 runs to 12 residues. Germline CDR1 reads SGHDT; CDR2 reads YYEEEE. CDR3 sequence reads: CASSLGNQPQHF. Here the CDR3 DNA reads TGTGCCAGCAGCCTCGGGAACCAGCCCCAGCATTTT.

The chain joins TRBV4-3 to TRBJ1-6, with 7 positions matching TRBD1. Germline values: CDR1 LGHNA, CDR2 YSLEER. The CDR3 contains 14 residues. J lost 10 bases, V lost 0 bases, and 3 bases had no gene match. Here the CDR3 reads CASSQEGGWSPLHF. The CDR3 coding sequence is TGCGCCAGCAGCCAAGAAGGGGGCTGGTCACCCCTCCACTTT.

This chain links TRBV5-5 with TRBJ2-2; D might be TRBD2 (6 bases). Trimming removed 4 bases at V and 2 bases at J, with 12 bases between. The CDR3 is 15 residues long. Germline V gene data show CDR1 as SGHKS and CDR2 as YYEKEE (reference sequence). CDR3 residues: CASSRADYNTGELFF. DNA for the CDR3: TGTGCCAGCAGCCGAGCGGACTACAACACCGGGGAGCTGTTTTTT.

The CDR3 spells CAIVGVLGYEQYF. The DNA for the CDR3 is TGTGCCATCGTCGGGGTTTTAGGATACGAGCAGTACTTC. The V gene is TRBV10-3, the J gene TRBJ2-7, with D perhaps TRBD2 (5 bases). Germline V lookup: CDR1 ENHRY, CDR2 SYGVKD. The V end was cut by 8 bases, the J end by 4 bases, with 15 bases between. The CDR3 consists of 13 residues.

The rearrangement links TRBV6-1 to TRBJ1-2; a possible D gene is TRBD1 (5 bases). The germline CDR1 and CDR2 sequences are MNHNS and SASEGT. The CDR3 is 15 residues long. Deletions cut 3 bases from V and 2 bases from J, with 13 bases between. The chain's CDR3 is CASSEDKPPNYGYTF. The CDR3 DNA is TGTGCCAGCAGTGAGGACAAACCCCCGAACTATGGCTACACCTTC.

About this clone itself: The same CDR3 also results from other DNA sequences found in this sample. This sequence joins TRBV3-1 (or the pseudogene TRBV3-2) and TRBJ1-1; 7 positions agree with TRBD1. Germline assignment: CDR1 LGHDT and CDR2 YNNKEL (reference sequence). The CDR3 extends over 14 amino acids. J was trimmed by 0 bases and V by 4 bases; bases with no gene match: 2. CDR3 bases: TGTGCCAGCAGCCGACAGGGCCTGAACACTGAAGCTTTCTTT. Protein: CASSRQGLNTEAFF.

The CDR3 spells CASSETGAGGYTF. CDR3 bases: TGTGCCAGCAGCGAGACAGGGGCTGGAGGCTACACCTTC. The genes are TRBV9 and TRBJ1-2; TRBD1 matches at 8 bases. This CDR3 contains 13 residues. V lost 3 bases to trimming and J lost 8 bases; unmatched junction nucleotides: 6. Germline values: CDR1 SGDLS, CDR2 YYNGEE.

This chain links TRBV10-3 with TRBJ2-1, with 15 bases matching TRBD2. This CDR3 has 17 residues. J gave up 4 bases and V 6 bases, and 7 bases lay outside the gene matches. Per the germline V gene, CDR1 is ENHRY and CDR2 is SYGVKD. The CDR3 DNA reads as TGTGCCATCAGAGAGAAGGGACTAGCGGGGGGATACAATGAGCAGTTCTTC. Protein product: CAIREKGLAGGYNEQFF.

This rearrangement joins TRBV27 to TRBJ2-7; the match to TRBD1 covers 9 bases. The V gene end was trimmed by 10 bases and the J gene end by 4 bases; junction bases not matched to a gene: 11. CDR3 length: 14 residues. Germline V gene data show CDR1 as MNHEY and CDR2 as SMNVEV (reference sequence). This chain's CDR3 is CATGGGTGRYEQYF. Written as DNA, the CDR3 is TGTGCCACCGGAGGTGGGACAGGGAGGTACGAGCAGTACTTC.